The 20 T cell receptor beta chains below all came from one sample that was sequenced in a study of blood T cell repertoires in COVID-19. The data were produced by immunoSEQ multiplex PCR, yet TCRdb's version contains in-frame clones alone and is incomplete. The sample has approximately 41,000 clones, 65% to 85% seen once. Sequencing input: peripheral blood. These TCRs come from a man between 35 and 55 years old with active or convalescent COVID-19.

The rearrangement joins TRBV4-1 to TRBJ2-2; possible D gene TRBD1, 5 bases. V lost 3 bases to trimming and J lost 6 bases, with 20 bases between them. The germline V gene has CDR1 MGHRA and CDR2 YSYEKL. This CDR3 region has 17 residues. The CDR3 sequence is CASSQPMGRTGSGELFF. The CDR3 DNA is TGCGCCAGCAGCCAGCCCATGGGGCGAACGGGTTCCGGGGAGCTGTTTTTT.

This rearrangement joins TRBV3-1 (or the pseudogene TRBV3-2) to TRBJ2-3; D not resolved. Trimming pared 0 bases from V and 1 base from J, leaving 11 bases between. Looked up from germline, CDR1 is LGHDT and CDR2 is YNNKEL (reference sequence). The CDR3 covers 16 residues. CDR3 in DNA: TGTGCCAGCAGCCAAGATAGCCAAACTGGCACAGATACGCAGTATTTT. The encoded protein is CASSQDSQTGTDTQYF.

The chain combines TRBV7-2 with TRBJ2-7, with D tentatively TRBD1 (6 bases). CDR1 and CDR2 (germline): SGHTA, FQGNSA. Trimming stripped 1 base from V and 7 bases from J, with 8 bases between. The CDR3 extends over 12 amino acids. The CDR3: CASSLGTVEQYF. CDR3 coding DNA: TGTGCCAGCAGCTTAGGGACAGTTGAGCAGTACTTC. Looking up the rest from reference TRBV7-2 and TRBJ2-7 gives the full variable domain: GAGVSQSPSNKVTEKGKDVELRCDPISGHTALYWYRQSLGQGLEFLIYFQGNSAPDKSGLPSDRFSAERTGGSVSTLTIQRTQQEDSAVYLCASSLGTVEQYFGPGTRLTVT.

V and J are TRBV7-3 and TRBJ1-1; 10 bases line up with TRBD1. The ends lost 5 bases at V and 5 bases at J; junction bases unmatched: 8. Germline loops: CDR1 SGHTA, CDR2 FQGTGA. This CDR3 region has 15 residues. The chain's CDR3 is CASSLGDRGVTEAFF. The CDR3 DNA follows: TGTGCCAGCAGCCTAGGGGACAGGGGTGTTACTGAAGCTTTCTTT.

The table lists this clone with a few counts. The chain combines TRBV11-2 with TRBJ2-5; D is undetermined. The CDR3 consists of 14 residues. Germline V gives CDR1 SGHAT, CDR2 FQNNGV. Deletions cut 0 bases from V and 1 base from J, with 6 bases between. CDR3 in amino acids: CASSLDYSQETQYF. In DNA form, the CDR3 reads TGTGCCAGCAGCTTAGATTACAGCCAAGAGACCCAGTACTTC. The whole variable domain, filled in from reference TRBV11-2 and TRBJ2-5, reads EAGVAQSPRYKIIEKRQSVAFWCNPISGHATLYWYQQILGQGPKLLIQFQNNGVVDDSQLPKDRFSAERLKGVDSTLKIQPAKLEDSAVYLCASSLDYSQETQYFGPGTRLLVL.

The chain links TRBV27 to TRBJ1-2, with TRBD1 matching over 9 bases. The germline CDR1 and CDR2 sequences are MNHEY and SMNVEV (reference sequence). This CDR3 has 13 amino acids. The V and J ends lost 4 bases and 6 bases, in that order; junction bases with no gene match: 3. The CDR3 is CASSSTGGNGYTF. CDR3 nucleotide sequence: TGTGCCAGCAGTTCGACAGGGGGGAATGGCTACACCTTC.

The rearrangement uses TRBV9 and TRBJ2-1; TRBD2 is a possible D gene (7 bases). The CDR3 is 15 amino acids. Germline loops: CDR1 SGDLS, CDR2 YYNGEE. The ends were cut back, 5 bases at V and 3 bases at J, with 15 bases in the middle. Here the CDR3 DNA reads TGTGCCAGCAGTGCTACAGGGAGGGACTACAATGAGCAGTTCTTC. Translation gives CASSATGRDYNEQFF.

The rearrangement links TRBV3-1 (or the pseudogene TRBV3-2) to TRBJ2-2, with D tentatively TRBD2 (5 bases). Germline values: CDR1 LGHDT, CDR2 YNNKEL (reference sequence). V was clipped by 4 bases and J by 2 bases, with 14 bases between them. This CDR3 is 16 amino acids long. CDR3 sequence reads: CASSPRGQPNTGELFF. In DNA, the CDR3 is TGTGCCAGCAGCCCCCGCGGGCAGCCCAACACCGGGGAGCTGTTTTTT.

The chain couples TRBV3-1 (or the pseudogene TRBV3-2) to TRBJ2-5; TRBD2 matches 14 bases. Unmatched junction bases numbered 3, after V lost 3 bases and J lost 9 bases. The CDR3 length is 14 residues. CDR1 and CDR2 from the germline V gene are LGHDT and YNNKEL (reference sequence). Here the CDR3 reads CASSQGLAGVAQYF. The CDR3 DNA reads TGTGCCAGCAGCCAGGGACTAGCGGGGGTGGCCCAGTACTTC.

V gene TRBV5-1 combines with J gene TRBJ1-5, with TRBD1 as a possible D gene (5 bases). Trimming pared 0 bases from V and 5 bases from J, leaving 18 bases between. The CDR3 length is 17 residues. Germline CDR1 and CDR2: SGHRS and YFSETQ. The CDR3 sequence is CASSLGDTRAGDQPQHF. The DNA for the CDR3 is TGCGCCAGCAGCTTGGGCGACACACGGGCGGGGGATCAGCCCCAGCATTTT.

This rearrangement joins TRBV7-3 to TRBJ2-7, with 7 bases aligning to TRBD2. V lost 5 bases and J lost 5; bases outside the gene matches: 12. Germline V CDR1 and CDR2: SGHTA, FQGTGA. The CDR3 length is 15 residues. Written as DNA, the CDR3 is TGTGCCAGCAGCCGGTCTAGCGGACCGGAGAACGAGCAGTACTTC. It translates to CASSRSSGPENEQYF.

The chain joins TRBV6-5 to TRBJ1-2; the D gene is possibly TRBD1 (6 bases). V was clipped by 0 bases and J by 8 bases, with 16 bases between them. The CDR3 loop spans 15 amino acids. CDR1 and CDR2 from the germline V gene are MNHEY and SVGAGI. The CDR3 nucleotides read TGTGCCAGCAGTTACTCATCTACAGGGTTAGTCGGCTACACCTTC. Encoded protein: CASSYSSTGLVGYTF.

The rearrangement joins TRBV28 to TRBJ2-3, with 9 bases identical to TRBD2. This CDR3 comprises 15 residues. V was pared by 2 bases and J by 7 bases, with 7 bases of the junction left unmatched. From germline, CDR1 is MDHEN and CDR2 SYDVKM. The CDR3 spells CASSLIELAGNTQYF. The CDR3 DNA follows: TGTGCCAGCAGTTTAATTGAACTAGCGGGTAATACGCAGTATTTT.

The chain uses TRBV10-3 and TRBJ2-2; D not resolved. Germline V lookup: CDR1 ENHRY, CDR2 SYGVKD. Trimming shortened V by 8 bases and J by 6 bases, and 7 bases separated the two germline ends. The CDR3 sequence is 11 residues long. The CDR3 nucleotides are TGTGCCATCGTCGAGGCCGGGGAGCTGTTTTTT. Protein sequence: CAIVEAGELFF.

This clone has only one observation. The CDR3 coding sequence is TGCGCCAGCAGCCAAGATCAGGGGGGACTAGCGACCTACAATGAGCAGTTCTTC. Protein product: CASSQDQGGLATYNEQFF. The V and J genes are TRBV4-1 and TRBJ2-1, with TRBD2 matching over 10 bases. Losses at the gene ends were 0 bases for V and 2 bases for J; bases not matched to a gene: 7. Germline loops: CDR1 MGHRA, CDR2 YSYEKL. This CDR3 region has 18 residues.

This clone was counted once. The V and J genes are TRBV19 and TRBJ2-7; 9 nucleotides line up with TRBD1. CDR3 size: 14 residues. Trimming at V came to 11 bases and at J to 1 base, leaving 9 bases not matched to a gene. Looked up from germline, CDR1 is LNHDA and CDR2 is SQIVND (reference sequence). CDR3 in amino acids: CASSGGQGSYEQYF. CDR3 nucleotides: TGTGCCTCTTCGGGGGGACAGGGATCCTACGAGCAGTACTTC.

The chain combines TRBV5-1 with TRBJ1-4, with 8 bases identical to TRBD1. The CDR3 sequence is 14 residues long. Germline V gene sequence: CDR1 SGHRS, CDR2 YFSETQ. V lost 5 bases to trimming and J lost 6 bases; unmatched junction nucleotides: 6. The CDR3 is CASSWDRSDEKLFF. The CDR3 region has the DNA TGCGCCAGCAGTTGGGACAGGTCCGATGAAAAACTGTTTTTT. The full variable domain, completed using reference TRBV5-1 and TRBJ1-4, is KAGVTQTPRYLIKTRGQQVTLSCSPISGHRSVSWYQQTPGQGLQFLFEYFSETQRNKGNFPGRFSGRQFSNSRSEMNVSTLELGDSALYLCASSWDRSDEKLFFGSGTQLSVL.

This clone was counted between two and nine times. This chain uses TRBV11-3 with TRBJ1-1, with 9 nucleotides matching TRBD1. CDR1 is SGHNT and CDR2 is YENEEA in the germline V gene. V shed 5 bases and J 2 bases; nucleotides not matched to a gene: 6. The CDR3 consists of 15 residues. CDR3 in DNA: TGTGCCAGCAGCCCGGGGACAGGGATCAACACTGAAGCTTTCTTT. Protein: CASSPGTGINTEAFF.

The V and J genes are TRBV28 and TRBJ2-7, with D possibly matching TRBD2 (5 bases). CDR1 and CDR2 from the germline V gene are MDHEN and SYDVKM. This CDR3 spans 14 amino acids. V lost 6 bases and J lost 0, with 12 bases in between. In DNA, the CDR3 is TGTGCCAGCAGCCTCGACTATAGCTCCTACGAGCAGTACTTC. Its translation: CASSLDYSSYEQYF.

CDR3 amino acids: CASSPYNQPQHF. The CDR3 coding sequence is TGTGCCAGCAGCCCCTACAATCAGCCCCAGCATTTT. The V gene is TRBV7-2, the J gene TRBJ1-5; D is uncertain. V was clipped by 5 bases and J by 3 bases, with 5 bases between them. The CDR3 has 12 residues. CDR1 is SGHTA, CDR2 FQGNSA, per germline.